This T cell receptor (beta chain) was identified during a study of cytomegalovirus exposure and HLA in healthy donors. The germline CDR1 and CDR2 sequences are MNHNY and SVGAGI (reference sequence). The CDR3 runs to 14 residues. With 3 bases removed from V and 0 bases from J, the gap between germline ends came to 7 bases. Whole-study results and caveats: With high specificity and sensitivity, the classifier reportedly diagnosed cytomegalovirus status.

As for this clone: Its antigen is still unknown.

The primer mix had 60 Vbeta and 13 Jbeta primers. TCRdb keeps only in-frame clones here, not all; method: immunoSEQ multiplex PCR. This table holds some 200,000 clones, roughly 77% found once. The J gene is TRBJ2-3, the V gene TRBV6-6, with D possibly being TRBD2 (5 bases). The source of this sequence is a male donor in good health and CMV-seropositive. Sequenced sample: PBMCs. DNA for the CDR3: TGTGCCAGCAGTTATCGAGGGAGCACAGATACGCAGTATTTT. This translates into CASSYRGSTDTQYF.